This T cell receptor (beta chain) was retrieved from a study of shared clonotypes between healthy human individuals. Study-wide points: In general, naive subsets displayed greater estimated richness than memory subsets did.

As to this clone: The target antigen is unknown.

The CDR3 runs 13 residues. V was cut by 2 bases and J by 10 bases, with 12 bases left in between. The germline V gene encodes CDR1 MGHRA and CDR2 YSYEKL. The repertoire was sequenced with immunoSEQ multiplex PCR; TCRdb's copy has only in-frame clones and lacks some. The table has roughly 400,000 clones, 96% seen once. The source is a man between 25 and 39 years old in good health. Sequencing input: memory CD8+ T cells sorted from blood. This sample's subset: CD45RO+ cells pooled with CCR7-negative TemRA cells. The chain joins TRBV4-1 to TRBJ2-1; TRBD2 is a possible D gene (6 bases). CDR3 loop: CASSQSDGGEQFF. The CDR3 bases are TGCGCCAGCAGCCAAAGCGATGGGGGGGAGCAGTTCTTC.